The clone carrying this TCR beta chain occurred a few times. The CDR3 consists of 13 residues. CDR1 is SQVTM, CDR2 ANQGSEA, per germline. V lost 4 bases and J lost 6; bases outside the gene matches: 6. The data were obtained in a study of T cell repertoires in cytomegalovirus infection. TCRdb re-called the reads with MiXCR, one entry per CDR3 protein. Here the sample spans fewer than 300,000 distinct CDR3 sequences, 25% being singletons. The sequenced material came from PBMCs. The TCR was taken from a human donor in good health (CMV status not recorded). Some clones in this sample may be carry-over from other donors' samples. The V and J genes are TRBV29-1 and TRBJ1-5; 7 bases are a match to TRBD1. CDR3 residues: CSVAQGVRQPQHF. In DNA, the CDR3 is TGCAGCGTTGCTCAGGGGGTTCGTCAGCCCCAGCATTTT.